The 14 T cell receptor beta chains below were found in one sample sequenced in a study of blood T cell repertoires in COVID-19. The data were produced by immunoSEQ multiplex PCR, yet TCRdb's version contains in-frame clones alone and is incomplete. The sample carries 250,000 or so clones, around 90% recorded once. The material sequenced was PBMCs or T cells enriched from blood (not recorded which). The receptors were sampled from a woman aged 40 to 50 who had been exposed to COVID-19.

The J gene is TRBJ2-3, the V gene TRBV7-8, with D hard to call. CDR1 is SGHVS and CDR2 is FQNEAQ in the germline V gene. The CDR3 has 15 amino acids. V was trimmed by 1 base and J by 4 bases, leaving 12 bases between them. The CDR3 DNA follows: TGTGCCAGCAGCTTAGAGAGTCTCGATGCAGATACGCAGTATTTT. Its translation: CASSLESLDADTQYF.

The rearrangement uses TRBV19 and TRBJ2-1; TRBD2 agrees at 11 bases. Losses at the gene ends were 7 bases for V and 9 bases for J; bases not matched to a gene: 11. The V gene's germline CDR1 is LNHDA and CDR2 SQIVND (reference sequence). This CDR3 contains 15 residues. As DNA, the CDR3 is TGTGCCAGTACCCTAGGGCCTAGCGGGAGGCTTGAGCAGTTCTTC. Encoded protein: CASTLGPSGRLEQFF.

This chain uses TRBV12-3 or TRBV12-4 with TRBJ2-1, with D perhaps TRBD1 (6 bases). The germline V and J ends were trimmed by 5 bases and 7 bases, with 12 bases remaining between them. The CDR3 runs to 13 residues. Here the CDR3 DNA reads TGTGCCAGCAGTATAGACAGGCTGAATGAGCAGTTCTTC. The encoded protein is CASSIDRLNEQFF.

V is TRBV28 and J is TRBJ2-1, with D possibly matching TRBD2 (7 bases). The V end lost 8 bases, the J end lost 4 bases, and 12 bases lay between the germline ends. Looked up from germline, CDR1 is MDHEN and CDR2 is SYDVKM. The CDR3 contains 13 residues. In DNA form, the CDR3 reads TGTGCCAGCCGGGGGGCTCCTTACAATGAGCAGTTCTTC. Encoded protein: CASRGAPYNEQFF.

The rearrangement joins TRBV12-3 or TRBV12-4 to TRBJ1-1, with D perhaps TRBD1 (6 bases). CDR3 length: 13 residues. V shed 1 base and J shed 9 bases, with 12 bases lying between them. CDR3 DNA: TGTGCCAGCAGTTTAGAAGGGACAAAGAAAGCTTTCTTT. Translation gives CASSLEGTKKAFF.

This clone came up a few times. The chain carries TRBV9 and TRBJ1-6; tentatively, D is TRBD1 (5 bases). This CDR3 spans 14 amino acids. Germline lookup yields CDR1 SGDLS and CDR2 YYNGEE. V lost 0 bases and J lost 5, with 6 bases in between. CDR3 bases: TGTGCCAGCAGCGTAGCAGGGAATAATTCACCCCTCCACTTT. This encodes CASSVAGNNSPLHF.

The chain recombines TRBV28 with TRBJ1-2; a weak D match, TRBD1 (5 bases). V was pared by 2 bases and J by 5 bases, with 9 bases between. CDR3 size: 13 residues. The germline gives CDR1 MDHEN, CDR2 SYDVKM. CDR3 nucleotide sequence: TGTGCCAGCAGTTTAAGGACACTTTATGGCTACACCTTC. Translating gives CASSLRTLYGYTF.

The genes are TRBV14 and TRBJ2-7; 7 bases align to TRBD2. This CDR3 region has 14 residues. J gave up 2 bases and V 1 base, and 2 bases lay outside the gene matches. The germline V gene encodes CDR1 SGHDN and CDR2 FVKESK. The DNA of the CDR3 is TGTGCCAGCAGCCAAGCGGGAGGCCCCTACGAGCAGTACGTC. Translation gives CASSQAGGPYEQYV.

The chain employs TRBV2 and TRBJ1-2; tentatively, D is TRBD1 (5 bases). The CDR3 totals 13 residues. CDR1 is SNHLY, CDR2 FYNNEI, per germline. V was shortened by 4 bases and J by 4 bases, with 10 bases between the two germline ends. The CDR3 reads CASSVQGIYGYTF. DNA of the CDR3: TGTGCCAGCAGTGTCCAGGGAATCTATGGCTACACCTTC.

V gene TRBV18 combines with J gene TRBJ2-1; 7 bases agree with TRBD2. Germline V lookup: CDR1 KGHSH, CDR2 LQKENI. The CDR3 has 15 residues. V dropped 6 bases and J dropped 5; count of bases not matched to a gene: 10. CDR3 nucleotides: TGTGCCAGCTCCTTCACCCAGGGACTACACAATGAGCAGTTCTTC. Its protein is CASSFTQGLHNEQFF.

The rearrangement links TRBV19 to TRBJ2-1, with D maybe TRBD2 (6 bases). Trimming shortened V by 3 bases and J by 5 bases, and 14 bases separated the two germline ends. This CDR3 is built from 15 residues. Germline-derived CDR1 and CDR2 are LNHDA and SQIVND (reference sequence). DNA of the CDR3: TGTGCCAGTAGTATTGCGGGGCCTGGGAACAATGAGCAGTTCTTC. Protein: CASSIAGPGNNEQFF.

In nucleotides, the CDR3 is TGCAGTGCTCTATACGAGCAGTACGTC. Translation gives CSALYEQYV. The V call is TRBV20-1, the J call TRBJ2-7; no clear D. Between the trimmed V and J ends, which lost 5 bases and 4 bases, there was a span of 3 bases. This CDR3 region has 9 residues. Looked up from germline, CDR1 is DFQATT and CDR2 is SNEGSKA (reference sequence).

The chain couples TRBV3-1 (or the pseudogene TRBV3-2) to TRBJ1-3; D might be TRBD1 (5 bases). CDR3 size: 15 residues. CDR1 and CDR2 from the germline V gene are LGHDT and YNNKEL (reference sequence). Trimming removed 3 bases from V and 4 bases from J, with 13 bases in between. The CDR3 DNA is TGTGCCAGCAGCCAGCGTGCAGGGATGGGAAACACCATATATTTT. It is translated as CASSQRAGMGNTIYF.

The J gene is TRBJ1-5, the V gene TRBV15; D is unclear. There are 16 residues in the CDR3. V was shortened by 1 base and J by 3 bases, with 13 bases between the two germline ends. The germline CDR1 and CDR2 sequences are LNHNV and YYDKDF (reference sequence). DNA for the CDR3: TGTGCCACCAGCAGAGGTCCCCGACTCCACAATCAGCCCCAGCATTTT. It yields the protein CATSRGPRLHNQPQHF.